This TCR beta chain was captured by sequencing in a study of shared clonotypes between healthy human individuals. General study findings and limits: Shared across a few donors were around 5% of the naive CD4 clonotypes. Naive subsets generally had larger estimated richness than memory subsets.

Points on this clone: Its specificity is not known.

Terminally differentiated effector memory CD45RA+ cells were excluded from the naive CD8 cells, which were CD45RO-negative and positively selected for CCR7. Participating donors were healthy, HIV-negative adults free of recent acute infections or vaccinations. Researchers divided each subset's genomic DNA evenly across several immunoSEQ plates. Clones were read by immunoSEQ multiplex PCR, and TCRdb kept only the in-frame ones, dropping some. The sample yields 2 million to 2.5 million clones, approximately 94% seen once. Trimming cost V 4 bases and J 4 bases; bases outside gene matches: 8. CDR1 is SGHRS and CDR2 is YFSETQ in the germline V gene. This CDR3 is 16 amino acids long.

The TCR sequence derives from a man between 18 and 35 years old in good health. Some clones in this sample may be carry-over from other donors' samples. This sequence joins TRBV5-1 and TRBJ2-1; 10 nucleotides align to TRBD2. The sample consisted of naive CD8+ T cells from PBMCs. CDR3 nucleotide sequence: TGCGCCAGCAGCCTCCCTAGCGGGGGACATTACAATGAGCAGTTCTTC. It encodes CASSLPSGGHYNEQFF.